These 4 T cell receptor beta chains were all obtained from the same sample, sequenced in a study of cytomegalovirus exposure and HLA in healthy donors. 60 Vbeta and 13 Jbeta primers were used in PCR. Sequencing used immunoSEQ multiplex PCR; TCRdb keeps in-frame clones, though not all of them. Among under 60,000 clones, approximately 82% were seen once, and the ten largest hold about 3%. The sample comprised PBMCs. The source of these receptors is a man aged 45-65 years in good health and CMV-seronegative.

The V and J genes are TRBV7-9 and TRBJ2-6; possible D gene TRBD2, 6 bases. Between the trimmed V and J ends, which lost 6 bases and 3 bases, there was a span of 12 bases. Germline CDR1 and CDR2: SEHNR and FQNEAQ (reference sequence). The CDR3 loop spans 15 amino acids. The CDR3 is CASRNQGGGANVLTF. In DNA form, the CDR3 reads TGTGCCAGCAGGAATCAGGGAGGTGGGGCCAACGTCCTGACTTTC. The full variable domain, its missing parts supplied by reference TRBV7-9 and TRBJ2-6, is DTGVSQNPRHKITKRGQNVTFRCDPISEHNRLYWYRQTLGQGPEFLTYFQNEAQLEKSRLLSDRFSAERPKGSFSTLEIQRTEQGDSAMYLCASRNQGGGANVLTFGAGSRLTVL.

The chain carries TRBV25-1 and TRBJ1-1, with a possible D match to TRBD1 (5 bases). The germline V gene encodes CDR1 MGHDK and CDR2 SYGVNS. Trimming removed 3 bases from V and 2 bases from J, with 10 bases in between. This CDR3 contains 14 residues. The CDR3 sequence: CASSEGLINTEAFF. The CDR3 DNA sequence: TGTGCCAGCAGTGAGGGACTAATTAACACTGAAGCTTTCTTT.

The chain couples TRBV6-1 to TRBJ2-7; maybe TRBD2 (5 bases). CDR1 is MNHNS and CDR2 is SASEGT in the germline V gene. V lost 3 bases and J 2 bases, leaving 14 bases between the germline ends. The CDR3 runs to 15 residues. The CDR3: CASSEFFGDAYEQYF. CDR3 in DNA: TGTGCCAGCAGTGAGTTTTTCGGGGATGCCTACGAGCAGTACTTC.

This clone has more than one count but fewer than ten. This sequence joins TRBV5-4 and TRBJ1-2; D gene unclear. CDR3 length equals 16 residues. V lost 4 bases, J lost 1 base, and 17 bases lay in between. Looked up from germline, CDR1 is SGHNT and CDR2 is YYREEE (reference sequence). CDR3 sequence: CASSPAGRGINYGYTF. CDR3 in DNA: TGTGCCAGCAGCCCGGCGGGCCGGGGTATTAACTATGGCTACACCTTC.